The 25 T cell receptor beta chains below come from one sample, sequenced in a study of T cells in women clearing cervical HPV infection. Here immunoSEQ multiplex PCR was the method, and the copy in TCRdb shows in-frame clones only, minus some. The listing contains approximately 12,000 clones. Sequencing input: blood buffy coat. The source is a woman aged 18 to 75 with a cervical HPV16 infection that either progressed to CIN3+ or cleared (not recorded which).

This clone is called medium-sized (0.01 to 0.1%) based on its frequency. The observed sequence ends 3 residues before the CDR3 terminus, with the missing tail filled in from the germline J gene. J is TRBJ2-5 and V is TRBV7-3, with D possibly TRBD2 on 5 matching bases. Germline CDR1 reads SGHTA; CDR2 reads FQGTGA. V shed 2 bases and J shed 2 bases, with 6 bases lying between them. The CDR3 extends over 13 amino acids. The CDR3 DNA, read in part, is TGTGCCAGCAGCTTACTAGCACAAGAGACC. Translation gives CASSLLAQET. The whole CDR3 protein is CASSLLAQETQYF.

To note about this clone: Compared with germline, one end of the junction differs, possibly owing to a read error. The observed sequence ends 3 residues before the CDR3 terminus, with the missing tail filled in from the germline J gene. V and J are TRBV4-2 and TRBJ2-2, with TRBD2 identical over 10 bases. CDR1 is LGHNA and CDR2 is YNFKEQ in the germline V gene. The CDR3 runs 17 residues. The CDR3 spells CASSQDNSGGTTGELFF. Incomplete CDR3 DNA: TGCGCCAGCAGCCAAGACAATAGCGGGGGGACCACCGGGGAG.

Worth noting for this clone: An end of the junction differs from the germline gene, which may be a read error. The read finishes 3 residues shy of the CDR3 end, and the germline J gene is used to complete it. The chain couples TRBV4-2 to TRBJ2-3, with 10 nucleotides matching TRBD1. The CDR3 totals 15 residues. Germline CDR1 reads LGHNA; CDR2 reads YNFKEQ. The part of the CDR3 DNA that was read is TGCGCCAGCAGCCAAGACGGACAGGGGGCAGATACG. This encodes CASSQDGQGADT. The entire CDR3 protein reads CASSQDGQGADTQYF.

About this clone itself: The read comes to an end 3 residues before the CDR3 does, leaving the germline J gene to fill in the end. The chain uses TRBV5-1 and TRBJ1-1; no clear D gene. CDR1 and CDR2 from the germline V gene are SGHRS and YFSETQ. Trimming cost V 1 base and J 1 base, with 8 bases left between them. This CDR3 has 14 amino acids. The covered CDR3 bases are TGCGCCAGCAGCTTGTCCGAGGGGAACACTGAA. Its translation is CASSLSEGNTE. The entire CDR3 reads CASSLSEGNTEAFF.

As to this clone: Read sequence stops 3 residues before the CDR3 end, and the germline J gene provides the missing end. The V gene is TRBV7-9, the J gene TRBJ1-1, with 7 bases lining up with TRBD1. Per germline, CDR1 SEHNR and CDR2 FQNEAQ (reference sequence). The CDR3 length is 15 residues. The chain's CDR3 is CASSPRGQPQETAFF. The CDR3 bases that were read are TGTGCCAGCAGCCCGCGGGGACAGCCACAAGAGACA.

Turning to this clone: The CDR3 goes on 3 residues after the read ends, and that part is filled in from the germline J gene. The chain couples TRBV18 to TRBJ1-2; 9 nucleotides align to TRBD1. Germline CDR1 is KGHSH and CDR2 is LQKENI. J lost 2 bases, V lost 4 bases, and 2 bases had no gene match. This CDR3 is built from 14 residues. The CDR3 protein is CASSLGTGNYGYTF. The sequenced CDR3 bases are TGTGCCAGCTCACTCGGGACAGGGAACTATGGC.

Regarding this clone: The CDR3 end is not reached by the read, which stops 3 residues before it; the germline J gene fills it in. The chain joins TRBV7-2 to TRBJ1-1, with unresolved D. Germline CDR1 reads SGHTA; CDR2 reads FQGNSA. This CDR3 spans 12 amino acids. The CDR3 here is CASSPQRLKAFF. The sequenced CDR3 bases are TGTGCCAGCAGCCCCCAGCGTCTGAAA.

As to this clone: At one end the junction does not follow the germline gene, possibly because of a read error. The CDR3 end is not reached by the read, which stops 3 residues before it; the germline J gene fills it in. This chain joins TRBV6-1 and TRBJ2-2, with TRBD2 as a possible D gene (6 bases). The germline CDR1 and CDR2 sequences are MNHNS and SASEGT. The CDR3 contains 15 residues. CDR3 protein: CASREGTSNTGELFF. Partial CDR3 DNA: TGTGCCAGCAGAGAAGGGACTTCGAACACCGGGGAG.

As to this clone: The read halts 3 residues ahead of the CDR3 end, with the missing end drawn from the germline J gene. V usage is TRBV6-2 or TRBV6-3 and J usage is TRBJ1-2; the match to TRBD1 covers 7 bases. Germline V CDR1 and CDR2: MNHEY, SVGEGT. The CDR3 is made up of 14 amino acids. The CDR3 sequence: CASSRGDSTDTYTF. CDR3 DNA, as far as it was read: TGTGCCAGCAGCCGCGGGGACAGCACAGATACC.

On this clone itself: Read coverage stops 3 residues before the CDR3 terminus; the germline J gene supplies the remainder. This chain links TRBV20-1 with TRBJ2-5; D unresolved. The V and J ends lost 1 base and 4 bases respectively, with 13 bases between them. This CDR3 is 14 amino acids long. Germline lookup yields CDR1 DFQATT and CDR2 SNEGSKA (reference sequence). The chain's CDR3 is CSARVTGLTETQYF. The part of the CDR3 DNA that was read is TGCAGTGCTAGAGTTACCGGGTTAACAGAGACC.

Concerning this clone: Sequencing ends 3 residues short of the CDR3 end; the germline J gene provides the rest. The chain joins TRBV2 to TRBJ1-6; 9 nucleotides line up with TRBD1. After removal of 0 bases from V and 11 bases from J, the junction contained 5 bases not matched to a gene. The germline gives CDR1 SNHLY, CDR2 FYNNEI. The CDR3 loop spans 15 amino acids. The sequenced CDR3 bases are TGTGCCAGCAGTGAAGCGGGACAGGGCCTGGCACCC. As protein: CASSEAGQGLAP. The complete CDR3 sequence is CASSEAGQGLAPLHF.

This clone is deemed medium-sized (0.01 to 0.1%) by its frequency. Read sequence stops 3 residues before the CDR3 end, and the germline J gene provides the missing end. J is TRBJ2-2 and V is TRBV6-2 or TRBV6-3, with 12 bases that match TRBD2. From germline, CDR1 is MNHEY and CDR2 SVGEGT. This CDR3 is built from 15 residues. V lost 1 base to trimming and J lost 8 bases; unmatched junction nucleotides: 2. Incomplete CDR3 DNA: TGTGCCAGCAGTTACTGGACTAGCGGGGTTGGGGAG. It specifies CASSYWTSGVGE. The CDR3 reads in full as CASSYWTSGVGELFF.

Comment on this clone: The read finishes 3 residues shy of the CDR3 end, and the germline J gene is used to complete it. V usage is TRBV5-1 and J usage is TRBJ1-1; possible D gene TRBD1, 6 bases. The V end was cut by 0 bases, the J end by 3 bases, with 12 bases between. This CDR3 has 15 amino acids. CDR1 is SGHRS, CDR2 YFSETQ, per germline. The CDR3 protein is CASSLAQGRDTEAFF. The CDR3 DNA, read in part, is TGCGCCAGCAGCTTGGCCCAGGGGAGGGACACTGAA.

As concerns this clone: The CDR3 end falls 3 residues outside the read, so it is completed with the germline J gene. The chain carries TRBV6-2 or TRBV6-3 and TRBJ2-5; 13 bases agree with TRBD2. CDR1 and CDR2 (germline): MNHEY, SVGEGT. The CDR3 length is 17 residues. J lost 4 bases, V lost 8 bases, and 13 bases had no gene match. CDR3 amino acids: CASAPGLAGIGGETQYF. The sequenced part of the CDR3 DNA is TGTGCCAGCGCACCGGGACTAGCGGGGATTGGGGGAGAGACC.

For this clone: The read terminates 3 residues before the CDR3 end, so the remaining end is supplied by the germline J gene. The chain links TRBV18 to TRBJ1-2; 8 bases fit TRBD1. Germline CDR1 KGHSH, CDR2 LQKENI. The length of the CDR3 is 15 residues. The CDR3 bases that were read are TGTGCCAGCTCATTCGGACAGGGCAGCACAGATACC. Its protein product is CASSFGQGSTDT. The entire CDR3 reads CASSFGQGSTDTYTF. The full variable domain, rest sourced from reference TRBV18 and TRBJ1-2, is NAGVMQNPRHLVRRRGQEARLRCSPMKGHSHVYWYRQLPEEGLKFMVYLQKENIIDESGMPKERFSAEFPKEGPSILRIQQVVRGDSAAYFCASSFGQGSTDTYTFGSGTRLTVV.

Concerning this clone itself: The read ends 3 residues early relative to the CDR3; the germline J gene fills the gap. V gene TRBV7-2 combines with J gene TRBJ2-2, with D uncertain. Germline V lookup: CDR1 SGHTA, CDR2 FQGNSA. The CDR3 has 12 residues. V lost 5 bases to trimming and J lost 6 bases, with 7 bases between them. This CDR3 reads CASSLISGELFF. The CDR3 DNA, read in part, is TGTGCCAGCAGCCTTATCTCCGGGGAG.

Details on this clone: The CDR3 is cut off 3 residues early in the read; its end comes from the germline J gene. V is TRBV19 and J is TRBJ1-5, with TRBD1 matching 8 bases. The V gene's germline CDR1 is LNHDA and CDR2 SQIVND (reference sequence). This CDR3 contains 13 residues. J gave up 6 bases and V 7 bases, and 5 bases lay outside the gene matches. The CDR3 sequence: CASKDRGGQPQHF. The part of the CDR3 DNA that was read is TGTGCCAGTAAAGACAGGGGTGGTCAGCCC. The whole variable domain, remainder taken from reference TRBV19 and TRBJ1-5, is DGGITQSPKYLFRKEGQNVTLSCEQNLNHDAMYWYRQDPGQGLRLIYYSQIVNDFQKGDIAEGYSVSREKKESFPLTVTSAQKNPTAFYLCASKDRGGQPQHFGDGTRLSIL.

Concerning this clone itself: The read is 3 residues too short to cover the CDR3 end, so that end is filled in from the germline J gene. The V gene is TRBV7-2, the J gene TRBJ1-1; D remains ambiguous. Trimming removed 2 bases from V and 1 base from J, with 5 bases in between. The germline V gene encodes CDR1 SGHTA and CDR2 FQGNSA. This CDR3 is built from 13 residues. CDR3: CASSLNRNTEAFF. Incomplete CDR3 DNA: TGTGCCAGCAGCTTAAACAGGAACACTGAA.

Notes on this clone: Coverage ceases 3 residues before the CDR3 finishes, and the germline J gene fills in the end. The rearrangement joins TRBV20-1 to TRBJ1-2; tentative D call: TRBD1 (5 bases). Germline V gene sequence: CDR1 DFQATT, CDR2 SNEGSKA (reference sequence). This CDR3 is built from 12 residues. CDR3 sequence reads: CSARRGNMGYTF. Incomplete CDR3 DNA: TGCAGTGCTAGAAGGGGCAACATGGGC.

About this clone itself: The CDR3 end lies 3 residues beyond the end of the read and is filled in from the germline J gene. The chain combines TRBV19 with TRBJ2-5; D is possibly TRBD1 or TRBD2 (7 bases each). CDR3 length equals 15 residues. Germline V lookup: CDR1 LNHDA, CDR2 SQIVND (reference sequence). V was cut by 6 bases and J by 4 bases, with 18 bases left in between. CDR3 protein: CASSPGTAGLETQYF. The DNA read from the CDR3 is TGTGCCAGTAGCCCTGGGACAGCGGGACTAGAGACC. Supplemented by reference TRBV19 and TRBJ2-5, the full variable domain reads DGGITQSPKYLFRKEGQNVTLSCEQNLNHDAMYWYRQDPGQGLRLIYYSQIVNDFQKGDIAEGYSVSREKKESFPLTVTSAQKNPTAFYLCASSPGTAGLETQYFGPGTRLLVL.

Comments on this clone: The read falls 3 residues short of the CDR3 end, and the missing part is taken from the germline J gene. The chain combines TRBV20-1 with TRBJ2-3, with D possibly TRBD1 on 5 matching bases. The V end was cut by 3 bases, the J end by 2 bases, with 9 bases between. The V gene's germline CDR1 is DFQATT and CDR2 SNEGSKA (reference sequence). The CDR3 is 13 amino acids. The CDR3 region is CSARDTYTDTQYF. CDR3 bases read: TGCAGTGCTAGGGACACATACACAGATACG.

With respect to this clone: The DNA ends 3 residues before the CDR3 does, and the rest of the CDR3 is filled in from the germline J gene. The chain joins TRBV6-2 or TRBV6-3 to TRBJ2-7; 9 bases fit TRBD2. V was pared by 5 bases and J by 5 bases, with 7 bases of the junction left unmatched. Germline V gives CDR1 MNHEY, CDR2 SVGEGT. The CDR3 spans 14 residues. The sequenced part of the CDR3 DNA is TGTGCCAGCAGTCAATCTAGCGGGGTGGACGAG. Translated, it gives CASSQSSGVDE. The CDR3 as a whole reads CASSQSSGVDEQYF.

CDR3 bases read: TGTGCCAGCAGCCCTCAGGCCCTTTCCTACGAG. Its protein is CASSPQALSYE. The CDR3 in its entirety is CASSPQALSYEQYF. The gene calls are TRBV9 and TRBJ2-7; D is undetermined. Sequencing ends 3 residues short of the CDR3 end; the germline J gene provides the rest. Trimming took 4 bases from V and 1 from J, leaving 12 bases between them. Germline V gene data show CDR1 as SGDLS and CDR2 as YYNGEE. The CDR3 is 14 amino acids.

Comments on this clone: Read coverage stops 3 residues before the CDR3 terminus; the germline J gene supplies the remainder. The chain employs TRBV7-9 and TRBJ1-1; possible D gene TRBD1, 5 bases. With 7 bases removed from V and 4 bases from J, the gap between germline ends came to 16 bases. Germline loops: CDR1 SEHNR, CDR2 FQNEAQ (reference sequence). CDR3 length: 14 residues. CDR3 sequence: CASTSTGVSTEAFF. The covered CDR3 bases are TGTGCCAGCACCTCCACGGGGGTTTCCACTGAA.

A remark on this clone: The observed sequence ends 3 residues before the CDR3 terminus, with the missing tail filled in from the germline J gene. This rearrangement joins TRBV19 to TRBJ1-2; TRBD1 agrees at 12 bases. The CDR3 runs 12 residues. Germline CDR1 LNHDA, CDR2 SQIVND (reference sequence). The part of the CDR3 DNA that was read is TGTGCCAGTGGGACAGGGGGCGGTGAG. This translates into CASGTGGGE. The complete CDR3 reads CASGTGGGEYTF.